Listed here are 5 T cell receptor beta chains from one sample, sequenced in a study of cytomegalovirus exposure and HLA in healthy donors. 60 Vbeta and 13 Jbeta primers were used in PCR. Clones were sequenced by immunoSEQ multiplex PCR, and TCRdb holds only the in-frame ones, with some missing. The sample totals approximately 150,000 clones. The material sequenced was PBMCs. The receptor source for this set is a woman aged 18-29 years in good health and CMV-seronegative.

The rearrangement links TRBV9 to TRBJ2-3; 9 bases map to TRBD2. V was pared by 3 bases and J by 3 bases, with 8 bases of the junction left unmatched. There are 16 residues in the CDR3. The germline CDR1 and CDR2 sequences are SGDLS and YYNGEE. This CDR3 is CASSARVAGVTDTQYF. CDR3 nucleotides: TGTGCCAGCAGCGCCAGGGTAGCGGGAGTTACAGATACGCAGTATTTT. Combining the CDR3 with reference TRBV9 and TRBJ2-3 gives the whole variable domain DSGVTQTPKHLITATGQRVTLRCSPRSGDLSVYWYQQSLDQGLQFLIQYYNGEERAKGNILERFSAQQFPDLHSELNLSSLELGDSALYFCASSARVAGVTDTQYFGPGTRLTVL.

The chain employs TRBV5-1 and TRBJ2-7; D not resolved. Trimming took 0 bases from V and 0 from J, leaving 10 bases between them. The CDR3 is made up of 15 amino acids. CDR1 and CDR2 from the germline V gene are SGHRS and YFSETQ. The CDR3 reads CASSLELHLSYEQYF. CDR3 sequence (DNA): TGCGCCAGCAGCTTGGAACTCCACCTCTCCTACGAGCAGTACTTC. The full variable domain, completed using reference TRBV5-1 and TRBJ2-7, is KAGVTQTPRYLIKTRGQQVTLSCSPISGHRSVSWYQQTPGQGLQFLFEYFSETQRNKGNFPGRFSGRQFSNSRSEMNVSTLELGDSALYLCASSLELHLSYEQYFGPGTRLTVT.

The rearrangement uses TRBV5-1 and TRBJ2-6; maybe TRBD1 (5 bases). There are 15 residues in the CDR3. In germline, CDR1 is SGHRS, CDR2 YFSETQ. Trimming took 3 bases from V and 2 from J, leaving 9 bases between them. The CDR3 region is CASSWVGAGANVLTF. The CDR3 bases are TGCGCCAGCAGCTGGGTAGGGGCTGGGGCCAACGTCCTGACTTTC.

The chain employs TRBV9 and TRBJ2-5; TRBD2 aligns across 10 bases. CDR3 length equals 16 residues. V shed 2 bases and J 2 bases; nucleotides not matched to a gene: 6. The V gene's germline CDR1 is SGDLS and CDR2 YYNGEE. CDR3 sequence (DNA): TGTGCCAGCAGCGTTTATTCTAGCGGGGGACAAGAGACCCAGTACTTC. Encoded protein: CASSVYSSGGQETQYF.

The chain is built from TRBV7-9 and TRBJ1-1; 10 bases agree with TRBD1. This CDR3 has 15 amino acids. Trimming removed 0 bases from V and 4 bases from J; junction bases left unmatched: 2. Germline V CDR1 and CDR2: SEHNR, FQNEAQ (reference sequence). In nucleotides, the CDR3 is TGTGCCAGCAGCTTAGCGCGGACAGGGGGCACTGAAGCTTTCTTT. The encoded protein is CASSLARTGGTEAFF.